The 29 T cell receptor beta chains below all came from one sample that was sequenced in a study of T-cell reconstitution after alpha-beta-depleted transplantation in children. This sample's TCRbeta library carried unique molecular identifier barcodes. In TCRdb, the PCR reads were re-called with MiXCR into one record per CDR3 protein. Of 350,000 to 500,000 distinct CDR3 sequences in the sample, 43% were seen once. The sequenced sample was PBMCs, obtained before TCRalphabeta/CD19-depleted stem cell transplant. Source of these receptors: a girl aged 2 to 10 with aplastic anemia, due to receive a stem cell transplant.

The chain couples TRBV10-3 to TRBJ2-3; D remains unclear. Germline V gene lookup returns CDR1 ENHRY and CDR2 SYGVKD. Trimming stripped 8 bases from V and 0 bases from J, with 9 bases between. The CDR3 extends over 13 amino acids. CDR3 residues: CAIVATSTDTQYF. CDR3 bases: TGTGCCATCGTGGCCACCAGCACAGATACGCAGTATTTT.

J is TRBJ2-1 and V is TRBV2, with TRBD2 identical over 11 bases. This CDR3 has 14 amino acids. Germline V gene data show CDR1 as SNHLY and CDR2 as FYNNEI. V trimming: 8 bases; J trimming: 7 bases; junction bases outside the gene matches: 7. The CDR3 coding sequence is TGTGCCAGCCTACTAGCGGGAGTCGATAATGAGCAGTTCTTC. Protein sequence: CASLLAGVDNEQFF.

The sample holds a few counts of this clonotype. The rearrangement links TRBV6-2 or TRBV6-3 to TRBJ2-1; 13 bases agree with TRBD2. In germline, CDR1 is MNHEY, CDR2 SVGEGT. Trimming at V came to 2 bases and at J to 6 bases, leaving 4 bases not matched to a gene. The CDR3 is 16 residues long. In nucleotides, the CDR3 is TGTGCCAGCAGTTACACCGGGACTAGCGGGATCAATGAGCAGTTCTTC. Its protein product is CASSYTGTSGINEQFF.

The J gene is TRBJ1-4, the V gene TRBV4-1; no clear D. Trimming pared 4 bases from V and 12 bases from J, leaving 24 bases between. The CDR3 is 16 amino acids. Germline V gene data show CDR1 as MGHRA and CDR2 as YSYEKL. This chain's CDR3 is CASSRLTGPILEELFF. In nucleotides, the CDR3 is TGCGCCAGCAGCCGTTTGACCGGGCCTATCCTCGAAGAACTGTTTTTT.

This clonotype was detected once. The chain recombines TRBV12-3 or TRBV12-4 with TRBJ1-2; D perhaps matches TRBD1 (6 bases). Between the trimmed V and J ends, which lost 2 bases and 4 bases, there was a span of 14 bases. The CDR3 is 15 residues long. The CDR3 here is CASSLRRGDLYGYTF. For the CDR3, the DNA is TGTGCCAGCAGTTTACGGAGGGGGGATCTCTATGGCTACACCTTC.

The chain recombines TRBV7-2 with TRBJ2-4; the D gene could be TRBD1 or TRBD2 (5 bases each). Trimming left V 4 bases short and J 7 bases short, with 23 bases between. This CDR3 region has 17 residues. Germline loops: CDR1 SGHTA, CDR2 FQGNSA. In DNA, the CDR3 is TGTGCCAGCAGCTCGCCCCCCGGCCTTAGAGGGGAGAACATTCAGTACTTC. The encoded protein is CASSSPPGLRGENIQYF.

This clonotype has more than one count but fewer than ten. The chain has TRBV20-1 and TRBJ1-2, with a weak D call TRBD1 (5 bases). The germline gives CDR1 DFQATT, CDR2 SNEGSKA (reference sequence). Trimming stripped 8 bases from V and 3 bases from J, with 19 bases between. CDR3 size: 14 residues. The DNA for the CDR3 is TGCAGTTACACCCGTTGGCAGGGTGACTATGGCTACACCTTC. Encoded protein: CSYTRWQGDYGYTF.

The J gene is TRBJ2-2, the V gene TRBV27, with TRBD1 identical over 8 bases. With V trimmed by 5 bases and J by 6 bases, 11 bases remained unmatched. Germline CDR1 MNHEY, CDR2 SMNVEV (reference sequence). The CDR3 is 16 residues long. The CDR3 region is CASSLLTGTGAGELFF. In DNA, the CDR3 is TGTGCCAGCAGTCTCTTAACCGGGACAGGAGCCGGGGAGCTGTTTTTT.

The rearrangement links TRBV4-2 to TRBJ1-4, with a weak D call TRBD1 (5 bases). Germline CDR1 reads LGHNA; CDR2 reads YNFKEQ. V dropped 0 bases and J dropped 5 bases, with 10 bases sitting between them. The CDR3 runs 15 residues. Here the CDR3 reads CASSQDFGGNEKLFF. The CDR3 coding sequence is TGTGCCAGCAGCCAAGATTTCGGGGGGAATGAAAAACTGTTTTTT.

J is TRBJ2-7 and V is TRBV6-2 or TRBV6-3; tentatively, D is TRBD1 (7 bases). Trimming left V 4 bases short and J 4 bases short, with 20 bases between. Germline CDR1 reads MNHEY; CDR2 reads SVGEGT. The CDR3 covers 16 residues. DNA for the CDR3: TGTGCCAGCAGTTCTTTCAGGGGGGCGTCTGGGTACGAGCAGTACTTC. Encoded protein: CASSSFRGASGYEQYF.

This clonotype was detected ten times or more. The rearrangement uses TRBV24-1 and TRBJ2-1, with no clear D. V lost 9 bases and J lost 0, with 17 bases in between. Germline CDR1 is KGHDR and CDR2 is SFDVKD. The CDR3 is 16 amino acids. The CDR3 DNA reads TGTGCCACCCCCTTCGCCCAGCAGAGCTCCTACAATGAGCAGTTCTTC. Its translation: CATPFAQQSSYNEQFF.

The chain is built from TRBV20-1 and TRBJ2-3; 7 positions agree with TRBD2. The V gene end was trimmed by 6 bases and the J gene end by 2 bases; junction bases not matched to a gene: 14. Germline lookup yields CDR1 DFQATT and CDR2 SNEGSKA (reference sequence). This CDR3 is 16 amino acids long. DNA for the CDR3: TGCAGTGCCTCCCCTCTCTCTAGCGGAAACACAGATACGCAGTATTTT. Amino acid sequence: CSASPLSSGNTDTQYF.

This chain connects TRBV5-1 to TRBJ2-3, with D possibly being TRBD1 (6 bases). Trimming cost V 4 bases and J 3 bases, with 15 bases left between them. The CDR3 covers 15 residues. Looked up from germline, CDR1 is SGHRS and CDR2 is YFSETQ. The CDR3 DNA follows: TGCGCCAGCAGCCATCTAGGCAGGGGTACAGATACGCAGTATTTT. This translates into CASSHLGRGTDTQYF.

The chain couples TRBV5-1 to TRBJ2-3; maybe TRBD1 (6 bases). Per germline, CDR1 SGHRS and CDR2 YFSETQ. This CDR3 has 14 residues. Trimming removed 4 bases from V and 4 bases from J, with 13 bases in between. CDR3 sequence: CASSIGRGSDTQYF. CDR3 nucleotide sequence: TGCGCCAGCAGCATTGGAAGGGGGTCAGATACGCAGTATTTT.

The rearrangement uses TRBV5-1 and TRBJ2-3; TRBD2 aligns across 9 bases. Germline-derived CDR1 and CDR2 are SGHRS and YFSETQ. The CDR3 runs to 16 residues. The ends lost 0 bases at V and 5 bases at J; junction bases unmatched: 7. The CDR3 DNA reads as TGCGCCAGCAGCTTGGGGTCTAGCGGGGCCGGAGATACGCAGTATTTT. Residues: CASSLGSSGAGDTQYF.

This rearrangement joins TRBV5-1 to TRBJ2-5; tentatively, D is TRBD2 (7 bases). The CDR3 covers 15 residues. Germline V gene sequence: CDR1 SGHRS, CDR2 YFSETQ. Deletions cut 4 bases from V and 1 base from J, with 14 bases between. The CDR3 sequence is CASSPGGGPQETQYF. CDR3 nucleotide sequence: TGCGCCAGCAGCCCGGGGGGCGGACCCCAAGAGACCCAGTACTTC.

This clonotype showed up many times. One end of the junction is discordant with germline, which a read error may explain. The chain links TRBV5-5 to TRBJ2-1; TRBD1 is a possible D gene (5 bases). The CDR3 covers 15 residues. Germline V gives CDR1 SGHKS, CDR2 YYEKEE (reference sequence). As DNA, the CDR3 is TGTGCCAGCAGTTTGGGGTTGGGGCCATTGGATGAGCAGTTCTTC. Translation gives CASSLGLGPLDEQFF.

The chain uses TRBV12-3 or TRBV12-4 and TRBJ2-3, with 14 bases that match TRBD2. The CDR3 runs 16 residues. J lost 4 bases, V lost 5 bases, and 5 bases had no gene match. In nucleotides, the CDR3 is TGTGCCAGCAGTCCTCGACTAGCGGGGGGGCCAGATACGCAGTATTTT. Amino acid sequence: CASSPRLAGGPDTQYF.

This chain uses TRBV19 with TRBJ2-7; D perhaps matches TRBD2 (6 bases). This CDR3 contains 12 residues. V lost 5 bases and J 4 bases, leaving 9 bases between the germline ends. Germline CDR1 LNHDA, CDR2 SQIVND (reference sequence). The DNA of the CDR3 is TGTGCCAGTAGTGCAGGGACTTACGAGCAGTACTTC. It codes for CASSAGTYEQYF. The full variable domain, in which reference TRBV19 and TRBJ2-7 provide the parts outside the CDR3, is DGGITQSPKYLFRKEGQNVTLSCEQNLNHDAMYWYRQDPGQGLRLIYYSQIVNDFQKGDIAEGYSVSREKKESFPLTVTSAQKNPTAFYLCASSAGTYEQYFGPGTRLTVT.

The gene calls are TRBV6-2 or TRBV6-3 and TRBJ1-5; possibly TRBD1 for D (5 bases). This CDR3 comprises 16 residues. The V end was cut by 6 bases, the J end by 2 bases, with 17 bases between. From germline, CDR1 is MNHEY and CDR2 SVGEGT. This CDR3 reads CASRPGDGGGNQPQHF. The DNA of the CDR3 is TGTGCCAGCAGACCTGGGGATGGGGGAGGCAATCAGCCCCAGCATTTT.

The chain is built from TRBV10-3 and TRBJ2-1; 10 bases are shared with TRBD1. V shed 8 bases and J 7 bases; nucleotides not matched to a gene: 5. This CDR3 has 13 amino acids. Germline CDR1 is ENHRY and CDR2 is SYGVKD. The CDR3 protein is CAIPGTGVNEQFF. As DNA, the CDR3 is TGTGCCATCCCCGGGACAGGGGTGAATGAGCAGTTCTTC.

This sequence joins TRBV7-2 and TRBJ1-3; 8 nucleotides agree with TRBD1. Germline V gene sequence: CDR1 SGHTA, CDR2 FQGNSA. Germline trimming cut 4 bases from V and 2 bases from J; bases unmatched to any gene: 1. CDR3 length: 14 amino acids. Here the CDR3 DNA reads TGTGCCAGCAGCTCAGGGGGCACTGGAAACACCATATATTTT. Protein sequence: CASSSGGTGNTIYF.

This clonotype was detected a few times. The rearrangement joins TRBV20-1 to TRBJ2-1, with D possibly being TRBD2 (5 bases). CDR3 length equals 15 residues. Germline CDR1 is DFQATT and CDR2 is SNEGSKA (reference sequence). The V gene lost 8 bases and the J gene lost 10 bases, with 27 bases spanning the gap. The CDR3 DNA reads as TGCAGTCGCCCCTCCAAGGACTCCGGTTCGAGGGAGCAGTTCTTC. It codes for CSRPSKDSGSREQFF.

The gene calls are TRBV15 and TRBJ2-1; D call uncertain. This CDR3 has 14 amino acids. Germline CDR1 LNHNV, CDR2 YYDKDF (reference sequence). Trimming left V 6 bases short and J 5 bases short, with 14 bases between. The CDR3 here is CATRSATQNNEQFF. The CDR3 bases are TGTGCCACCAGGTCCGCAACCCAAAACAATGAGCAGTTCTTC.

The chain has TRBV10-3 and TRBJ2-4; D uncertain. V lost 0 bases, J lost 8 bases, and 17 bases lay in between. This CDR3 contains 16 residues. In germline, CDR1 is ENHRY, CDR2 SYGVKD. CDR3 sequence: CAISESQSNNWDIQYF. The CDR3 DNA reads as TGTGCCATCAGTGAGTCCCAGAGTAATAACTGGGACATTCAGTACTTC.

As to this clonotype: A junction end diverges from the germline sequence, so it may reflect a read error. J is TRBJ2-1 and V is TRBV5-5, with D possibly matching TRBD2 (6 bases). Germline V gene data show CDR1 as SGHKS and CDR2 as YYEKEE (reference sequence). The CDR3 extends over 12 amino acids. DNA of the CDR3: TGTACCAGCATGGGAGGTATAAAGGAGCAGTTCTTC. Its translation: CTSMGGIKEQFF.

This clonotype was counted at least ten times. The CDR3 bases are TGTGCCAGCAGTCCCATTATGGACCTAAGGGACACTGAAGCTTTCTTT. It codes for CASSPIMDLRDTEAFF. V and J are TRBV28 and TRBJ1-1; no clear D gene. Germline-derived CDR1 and CDR2 are MDHEN and SYDVKM. The CDR3 loop spans 16 amino acids. The V end lost 5 bases, the J end lost 3 bases, and 19 bases lay between the germline ends. Full variable domain (missing parts from reference TRBV28 and TRBJ1-1): DVKVTQSSRYLVKRTGEKVFLECVQDMDHENMFWYRQDPGLGLRLIYFSYDVKMKEKGDIPEGYSVSREKKERFSLILESASTNQTSMYLCASSPIMDLRDTEAFFGQGTRLTVV.

This clonotype has more than one count but fewer than ten. The J gene is TRBJ2-7, the V gene TRBV27, with unresolved D. There are 14 residues in the CDR3. From germline, CDR1 is MNHEY and CDR2 SMNVEV (reference sequence). V lost 0 bases and J 7 bases, leaving 13 bases between the germline ends. The CDR3 here is CASSLSLAASEQYF. CDR3 DNA: TGTGCCAGCAGTTTATCTTTGGCGGCCTCAGAGCAGTACTTC.

This clonotype was picked up many times. CDR3 sequence: CASSAQGGPLHF. In DNA, the CDR3 is TGTGCCAGCAGTGCCCAGGGAGGACCCCTCCACTTT. This chain links TRBV12-3 or TRBV12-4 with TRBJ1-6, with D tentatively TRBD1 (5 bases). CDR3 length: 12 amino acids. Trimming stripped 5 bases from V and 12 bases from J, with 11 bases between.